This T cell receptor (beta chain) was identified during a study of blood T cells in healthy people across ages. They isolated at least 7 million PBMCs from each sample. Then a second PCR, running roughly 7 to 11 cycles, was carried out with a sample-barcoded 5' primer and a J-beta primer mix. TCRdb re-analysed the 5' RACE reads in MiXCR, keeping a single row per CDR3 protein. The table shows about 830,000 distinct CDR3 sequences, with approximately 59% occurring only once. Concerning this clonotype: The antigen is unknown.

Study-wide findings and caveats: The study could not conclusively compare naive and antigen-experienced cells, given its unsorted PBMCs.

Trimming pared 1 base from V and 1 base from J, leaving 8 bases between. The CDR3 contains 15 residues. Germline CDR1 reads SEHNR; CDR2 reads FQNEAQ (reference sequence). The sequenced material came from blood. The rearrangement links TRBV7-9 to TRBJ2-1; D is ambiguous. The source is a man aged 30 to 39 in good health. This chain's CDR3 is CASSLEARSYNEQFF. DNA for the CDR3: TGTGCCAGCAGCTTAGAGGCTAGATCCTACAATGAGCAGTTCTTC.